Listed below are T cell receptor beta chains from one sample, sequenced in a study of PD-1 blockade in classical Hodgkin lymphoma. Using immunoSEQ multiplex PCR, the repertoire was profiled, and TCRdb retains in-frame clones only, with some absent. This sample has approximately 47,000 clones; roughly 91% occur once, and the top ten carry roughly 5%. Sequenced sample: peripheral blood mononuclear cells (PBMCs). These receptors all stem from a human donor with classical Hodgkin lymphoma. Each CDR3 is given with its conserved first and last residue. The D gene is left open where the match is weak. Not every row has a clone size; where given, it reads once, few, many or a size class.

CDR3: CAISRQGVNTEAFF; DNA: TGTGCCATCAGCCGACAGGGTGTGAACACTGAAGCTTTCTTT; V: TRBV10-3; size: NA; D: TRBD1; J: TRBJ1-1
CDR3: CASSLEGYYNEQFF; DNA: TGTGCCAGCAGCTTAGAAGGGTATTACAATGAGCAGTTCTTC; V: TRBV7-9; size: NA; D: NA; J: TRBJ2-1
CDR3: CASSATVETQYF; DNA: TGCGCCAGCAGTGCTACGGTGGAGACCCAGTACTTC; V: TRBV10-2; size: NA; D: NA; J: TRBJ2-5
CDR3: CASSLSGEETQYF; DNA: TGTGCCAGCAGTTTATCCGGAGAAGAGACCCAGTACTTC; V: TRBV27; size: NA; D: NA; J: TRBJ2-5
CDR3: CASREEGQNTGELFF; DNA: TGTGCCAGCAGAGAGGAGGGTCAGAACACCGGGGAGCTGTTTTTT; V: TRBV25-1; size: NA; D: NA; J: TRBJ2-2
CDR3: CASRDPEGLGTEAFF; DNA: TGCGCCAGCAGGGACCCAGAAGGGTTGGGCACTGAAGCTTTCTTT; V: TRBV5-1; size: NA; D: NA; J: TRBJ1-1
CDR3: CASSLGGLAREETQYF; DNA: TGTGCCAGCAGCTTAGGGGGACTAGCGAGGGAAGAGACCCAGTACTTC; V: TRBV7-6; size: few; D: TRBD2; J: TRBJ2-5
CDR3: CASSQKGLAGIQETQYF; DNA: TGCGCCAGCAGCCAAAAGGGGCTAGCGGGGATCCAAGAGACCCAGTACTTC; V: TRBV4-1; size: NA; D: TRBD2; J: TRBJ2-5
CDR3: CASRFRDRSSYEQYF; DNA: TGTGCCAGCAGGTTCCGGGACAGGTCCTCCTACGAGCAGTACTTC; V: TRBV7-2; size: few; D: TRBD1; J: TRBJ2-7
CDR3: CASRKGTGAKQETQYF; DNA: TGTGCCAGCAGGAAGGGGACAGGGGCTAAGCAAGAGACCCAGTACTTC; V: TRBV2; size: NA; D: TRBD1; J: TRBJ2-5
CDR3: CASSVGLDRSYEQYF; DNA: TGTGCCAGCAGCGTAGGGTTGGACCGCTCCTACGAGCAGTACTTC; V: TRBV9; size: NA; D: NA; J: TRBJ2-7
CDR3: CASSGTLTSGRYEQYF; DNA: TGCGCCAGCAGCGGGACCTTGACTAGCGGGAGGTACGAGCAGTACTTC; V: TRBV5-1; size: NA; D: TRBD2; J: TRBJ2-7
CDR3: CASSVGQRSSYNEQFF; DNA: TGTGCCAGCAGCGTAGGACAGCGAAGCTCCTACAATGAGCAGTTCTTC; V: TRBV9; size: NA; D: NA; J: TRBJ2-1
CDR3: CSGTIAGVNTGELFF; DNA: TGCAGCGGAACTATAGCGGGAGTGAACACCGGGGAGCTGTTTTTT; V: TRBV29-1; size: once; D: TRBD2; J: TRBJ2-2
CDR3: CASSDRAAYEQYF; DNA: TGTGCCAGCAGTGATAGGGCAGCCTACGAGCAGTACTTC; V: TRBV6-1; size: NA; D: NA; J: TRBJ2-7
CDR3: CASSLEREGYGYTF; DNA: TGCGCCAGCAGCCTCGAAAGGGAGGGCTATGGCTACACCTTC; V: TRBV4-1; size: NA; D: NA; J: TRBJ1-2
CDR3: CASSSFLGTNTEAFF; DNA: TGTGCCAGCAGTTCCTTTTTGGGAACTAACACTGAAGCTTTCTTT; V: TRBV6-5; size: NA; D: NA; J: TRBJ1-1
CDR3: CASSLSGLAGPYNEQFF; DNA: TGTGCCAGCAGTTTATCGGGACTAGCGGGGCCCTACAATGAGCAGTTCTTC; V: TRBV27; size: few; D: TRBD2; J: TRBJ2-1
CDR3: CASSLVGSGTPRAGYTF; DNA: TGCGCCAGCAGCCTGGTGGGAAGCGGGACCCCAAGGGCGGGCTACACCTTC; V: TRBV5-1; size: NA; D: NA; J: TRBJ1-2
CDR3: CSARVGLQYF; DNA: TGCAGTGCTAGAGTGGGACTGCAGTACTTC; V: TRBV20-1; size: NA; D: NA; J: TRBJ2-5
CDR3: CASSDSLAGGYFF; DNA: TGCGCCAGCAGCGACTCTTTAGCGGGAGGGTATTTCTTC; V: TRBV5-1; size: NA; D: TRBD2; J: TRBJ2-1
CDR3: CASSSDRIRGYTF; DNA: TGTGCCAGCAGTAGCGACAGGATTAGGGGCTACACCTTC; V: TRBV28; size: once; D: NA; J: TRBJ1-2
CDR3: CASSYPSADTQYF; DNA: TGTGCCAGCAGTTACCCTAGCGCAGATACGCAGTATTTT; V: TRBV6-6; size: NA; D: NA; J: TRBJ2-3
CDR3: CASSETRGNEQFF; DNA: TGTGCCAGCAGCGAAACTAGGGGCAATGAGCAGTTCTTC; V: TRBV9; size: NA; D: NA; J: TRBJ2-1
CDR3: CASSQAGVGSGQPQHF; DNA: TGCGCCAGCAGCCAAGCGGGGGTAGGATCGGGACAGCCCCAGCATTTT; V: TRBV4-1; size: NA; D: NA; J: TRBJ1-5
CDR3: CASSFPPGQGYNEQFF; DNA: TGTGCCAGCAGCTTCCCCCCGGGACAGGGTTACAATGAGCAGTTCTTC; V: TRBV7-2; size: NA; D: TRBD1; J: TRBJ2-1
CDR3: CASSLGGTSAYEQYF; DNA: TGTGCCAGCAGCTTAGGTGGGACTAGCGCCTACGAGCAGTACTTC; V: TRBV7-8; size: NA; D: TRBD2; J: TRBJ2-7
CDR3: CASSYGVTGELFF; DNA: TGTGCCAGCAGCTACGGGGTCACCGGGGAGCTGTTTTTT; V: TRBV11-3; size: few; D: NA; J: TRBJ2-2
CDR3: CASSFKPGQGEETQYF; DNA: TGTGCCAGCAGCTTTAAGCCGGGACAGGGTGAAGAGACCCAGTACTTC; V: TRBV7-6; size: NA; D: TRBD1; J: TRBJ2-5
CDR3: CASSFLKGTNTGELFF; DNA: TGTGCCAGCAGCTTTCTGAAGGGAACGAACACCGGGGAGCTGTTTTTT; V: TRBV5-6; size: NA; D: NA; J: TRBJ2-2
CDR3: CASSAVAGNSGNTIYF; DNA: TGTGCCAGCAGTGCTGTGGCCGGGAACTCTGGAAACACCATATATTTT; V: TRBV2; size: few; D: NA; J: TRBJ1-3
CDR3: CASSLGTGDNQPQHF; DNA: TGTGCCAGCAGCTTGGGAACGGGGGACAATCAGCCCCAGCATTTT; V: TRBV5-4; size: NA; D: NA; J: TRBJ1-5
CDR3: CASHHTGELFF; DNA: TGTGCCAGCCACCACACCGGGGAGCTGTTTTTT; V: TRBV28; size: few; D: NA; J: TRBJ2-2
CDR3: CASSLMALEGNEQFF; DNA: TGCGCCAGCAGCTTGATGGCCTTAGAGGGCAATGAGCAGTTCTTC; V: TRBV5-1; size: NA; D: NA; J: TRBJ2-1
CDR3: CASTAYGGGRVYNEQFF; DNA: TGTGCCAGCACCGCCTACGGCGGCGGGAGAGTCTACAATGAGCAGTTCTTC; V: TRBV7-2; size: NA; D: TRBD2; J: TRBJ2-1
CDR3: CASPTEERKFF; DNA: TGCGCCAGCCCCACGGAGGAAAGGAAGTTCTTC; V: TRBV10-1; size: once; D: NA; J: TRBJ2-1
CDR3: CASSFSTGQVLYGYTF; DNA: TGTGCCAGCAGTTTCTCAACGGGACAGGTATTATATGGCTACACCTTC; V: TRBV27; size: NA; D: TRBD1; J: TRBJ1-2
CDR3: CASSLERARELFF; DNA: TGCGCCAGCAGCTTGGAAAGGGCCCGGGAGCTGTTTTTT; V: TRBV5-1; size: NA; D: NA; J: TRBJ2-2
CDR3: CASSPTGAISYNEQFF; DNA: TGTGCCAGCAGTCCTACAGGGGCCATCTCCTACAATGAGCAGTTCTTC; V: TRBV7-9; size: NA; D: TRBD1; J: TRBJ2-1
CDR3: CASSYLDRVGNEQFF; DNA: TGTGCCAGCAGTTACTTGGACAGGGTGGGCAATGAGCAGTTCTTC; V: TRBV6-6; size: NA; D: TRBD1; J: TRBJ2-1
CDR3: CASSFQETQYF; DNA: TGTGCCAGCAGCTTCCAAGAGACCCAGTACTTC; V: TRBV5-6; size: NA; D: NA; J: TRBJ2-5
CDR3: CASNYENQPQHF; DNA: TGTGCCAGCAATTACGAGAATCAGCCCCAGCATTTT; V: TRBV28; size: NA; D: NA; J: TRBJ1-5
CDR3: CASSHQDRGNTEAFF; DNA: TGTGCCAGCAGCCACCAGGACAGGGGAAACACTGAAGCTTTCTTT; V: TRBV4-2; size: few; D: TRBD1; J: TRBJ1-1
CDR3: CASSLDSDYEQYF; DNA: TGTGCCAGCAGCTTAGACAGCGACTACGAGCAGTACTTC; V: TRBV7-2; size: NA; D: NA; J: TRBJ2-7
CDR3: CASSYRGTGNTGELFF; DNA: TGTGCCAGCAGCTACAGAGGGACAGGGAACACCGGGGAGCTGTTTTTT; V: TRBV9; size: NA; D: TRBD1; J: TRBJ2-2
CDR3: CASSPDPGLAEETQYF; DNA: TGTGCCAGCAGCCCGGACCCGGGACTAGCTGAAGAGACCCAGTACTTC; V: TRBV27; size: NA; D: TRBD2; J: TRBJ2-5
CDR3: CAWSVTRYNEQFF; DNA: TGTGCCTGGAGTGTAACCAGATACAATGAGCAGTTCTTC; V: TRBV30; size: NA; D: NA; J: TRBJ2-1
CDR3: CASSLWQKNYGYTF; DNA: TGTGCCAGCAGTTTATGGCAAAAAAACTATGGCTACACCTTC; V: TRBV28; size: once; D: NA; J: TRBJ1-2
CDR3: CASSGQNYGYTF; DNA: TGTGCCAGCAGCGGACAGAACTATGGCTACACCTTC; V: TRBV9; size: few; D: NA; J: TRBJ1-2
CDR3: CASSQGPQRAYNEQFF; DNA: TGCGCCAGCAGCCAAGGGCCGCAGAGGGCTTACAATGAGCAGTTCTTC; V: TRBV4-1; size: NA; D: NA; J: TRBJ2-1
CDR3: CASSHPPAGNTIYF; DNA: TGTGCCAGCAGTCACCCACCGGCTGGAAACACCATATATTTT; V: TRBV6-5; size: NA; D: NA; J: TRBJ1-3
CDR3: CASSSGGYTGELFF; DNA: TGTGCCAGCAGTTCAGGAGGCTACACCGGGGAGCTGTTTTTT; V: TRBV28; size: NA; D: NA; J: TRBJ2-2
CDR3: CASSPQAGGGETQYF; DNA: TGTGCCAGCTCTCCCCAGGCGGGAGGAGGGGAGACCCAGTACTTC; V: TRBV28; size: NA; D: TRBD2; J: TRBJ2-5